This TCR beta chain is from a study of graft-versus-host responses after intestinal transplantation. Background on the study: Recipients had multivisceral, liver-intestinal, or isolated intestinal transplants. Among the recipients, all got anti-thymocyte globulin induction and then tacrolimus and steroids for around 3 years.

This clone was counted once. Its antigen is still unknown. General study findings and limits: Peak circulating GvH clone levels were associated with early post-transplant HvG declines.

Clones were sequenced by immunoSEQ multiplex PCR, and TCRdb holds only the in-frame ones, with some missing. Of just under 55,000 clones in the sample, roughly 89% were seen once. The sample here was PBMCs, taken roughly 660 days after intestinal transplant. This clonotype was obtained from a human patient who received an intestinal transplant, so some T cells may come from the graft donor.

The CDR3 reads CASSPGQGGQETQYF. CDR3 DNA sequence: TGTGCCAGCAGCCCCGGACAGGGCGGTCAAGAGACCCAGTACTTC. This chain uses TRBV11-3 with TRBJ2-5, with 8 nucleotides matching TRBD1. V was pared by 5 bases and J by 2 bases, with 7 bases of the junction left unmatched. The CDR3 runs to 15 residues. Looked up from germline, CDR1 is SGHNT and CDR2 is YENEEA. Full variable domain (outside the CDR3, taken from reference TRBV11-3 and TRBJ2-5): EAGVVQSPRYKIIEKKQPVAFWCNPISGHNTLYWYLQNLGQGPELLIRYENEEAVDDSQLPKDRFSAERLKGVDSTLKIQPAELGDSAVYLCASSPGQGGQETQYFGPGTRLLVL.